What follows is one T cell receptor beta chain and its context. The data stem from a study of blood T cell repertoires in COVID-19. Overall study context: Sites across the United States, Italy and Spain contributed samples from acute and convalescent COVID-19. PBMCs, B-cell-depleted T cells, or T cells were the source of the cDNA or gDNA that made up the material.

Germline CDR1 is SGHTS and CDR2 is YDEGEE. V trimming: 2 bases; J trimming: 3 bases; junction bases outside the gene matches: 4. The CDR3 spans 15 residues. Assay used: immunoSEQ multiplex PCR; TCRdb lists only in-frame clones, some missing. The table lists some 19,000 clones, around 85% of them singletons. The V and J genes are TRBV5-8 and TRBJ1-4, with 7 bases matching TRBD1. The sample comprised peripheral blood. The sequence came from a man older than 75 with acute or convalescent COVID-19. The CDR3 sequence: CASSFDREPNEKLFF. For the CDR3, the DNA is TGTGCCAGCAGCTTCGACAGGGAGCCTAATGAAAAACTGTTTTTT.